This T cell receptor (beta chain) was obtained from a study of response to subunit inactivated influenza vaccine. CDR3 length: 14 residues. The V and J ends lost 0 bases and 6 bases, in that order; junction bases with no gene match: 5. Germline CDR1 is SGHRS and CDR2 is YFSETQ. This clonotype has just a few counts. The antigen remains undetermined. TCRdb processed the RT-PCR reads anew with MiXCR; each CDR3 protein has one entry. This sample has about 240,000 distinct CDR3 sequences; roughly an eighth occur once, and the top ten carry more than 7%. Whole-study results and caveats: The authors suggested that few new T cells are recruited per seasonal influenza vaccination.

The sequenced sample was non-naive T cells sorted from PBMCs, obtained approximately 15 days before vaccination. The sequence was obtained from a man aged 45 to 65 who received an inactivated influenza vaccine. The chain recombines TRBV5-1 with TRBJ2-7, with 8 bases fitting TRBD1. For the CDR3, the DNA is TGCGCCAGCAGCTTGGCCAGGGGGCGCGTCGAGCAGTACTTC. Protein sequence: CASSLARGRVEQYF.